Described below is a single TCR beta chain sequence and its context. The sample originates from a study of OX40 agonist ivuxolimab in advanced cancers. Across the study: The patients received ivuxolimab by intravenous route every 2 weeks at 0.01 to 10 mg/kg.

The CDR3 spans 13 residues. Germline CDR1 SGDLS, CDR2 YYNGEE. V gave up 7 bases and J gave up 2 bases, with 13 bases separating them. The data were produced by immunoSEQ multiplex PCR, yet TCRdb's version contains in-frame clones alone and is incomplete. The sample has some 69,000 clones; roughly 90% are singletons. The gene calls are TRBV9 and TRBJ2-7, with a tentative D call TRBD2 (6 bases). This clonotype was sampled from an adult with an advanced solid tumor such as melanoma, head and neck, liver or kidney cancer. Specimen: CD4+ or CD8+ T cells sorted from blood, collected in a trial of the OX40 agonist ivuxolimab. CDR3 DNA: TGTGCCAGCTCGCCGGGGGTAACCTACGAGCAGTACTTC. Translated: CASSPGVTYEQYF.